This T cell receptor beta chain was sequenced in a study of OX40 agonist ivuxolimab in advanced cancers. Sequencing was performed with immunoSEQ multiplex PCR; in TCRdb, only in-frame clones are kept and a portion is missing. The sample consists of some 19,000 clones, just over 85% of them appearing once. The germline V gene encodes CDR1 SGHTA and CDR2 FQGNSA. CDR3 length equals 12 residues. The V gene lost 9 bases and the J gene lost 5 bases, with 11 bases spanning the gap. The TCR was taken from an adult with an advanced solid tumor such as melanoma, head and neck, liver or kidney cancer. The chain employs TRBV7-2 and TRBJ1-5; D is perhaps TRBD1 (6 bases). This sample comprised CD4+ or CD8+ T cells sorted from blood, obtained in a trial of the OX40 agonist ivuxolimab. As DNA, the CDR3 is TGTGCCAGTAGAACAGGGTATCAGCCCCAGCATTTT. Translation gives CASRTGYQPQHF.